Sequencing of this T cell receptor beta chain was carried out in a study of cytomegalovirus exposure and HLA in healthy donors. The study, taken as a whole, reports: Some TCR beta chains (around 180 of them) were listed as cytomegalovirus-associated.

Note on this clone: As yet, its antigen is unknown.

Sequencing used immunoSEQ multiplex PCR; TCRdb keeps in-frame clones, though not all of them. The sample records approximately 72,000 clones, around 95% being singletons. The receptor was isolated from a woman aged 18-30 years in good health and CMV-seronegative. The sequenced sample consisted of PBMCs.

CDR3 amino acids: CASNQQQNEKLFF. DNA of the CDR3: TGTGCCAGCAACCAACAGCAGAATGAAAAACTGTTTTTT. The chain uses TRBV25-1 and TRBJ1-4; D unresolved. The CDR3 consists of 13 residues. CDR1 is MGHDK, CDR2 SYGVNS, per germline. With 7 bases removed from V and 5 bases from J, the gap between germline ends came to 11 bases.